This entry concerns a single T cell receptor beta chain. Profiling relied on immunoSEQ multiplex PCR, and the TCRdb table lists in-frame clones only, not all of them. There are 56,000 or so clones in the sample; 75% to 90% occur only once, and 0.38% lies in the top ten. Trimming took 7 bases from V and 5 from J; bases not matched to a gene: 10. The CDR3 is 14 amino acids. CDR1 is LNHDA, CDR2 SQIVND, per germline (reference sequence). These data come from a study of T cell changes during pregnancy in multiple sclerosis. The origin of this receptor is a female donor with multiple sclerosis, enrolled in a pregnancy study. The gene calls are TRBV19 and TRBJ2-5; 7 bases map to TRBD2. Sequencing was performed on CD4+ T cells from peripheral blood mononuclear cells, taken in the third trimester of pregnancy. CDR3 sequence reads: CASTEQAGVETQYF. CDR3 nucleotide sequence: TGTGCCAGTACCGAACAGGCGGGGGTGGAGACCCAGTACTTC.